Listed below are T cell receptor beta chains from one sample, sequenced in a study of early T cells in non-severe SARS-CoV-2 infection. TCRdb passed the 5' RACE reads through MiXCR, listing each CDR3 protein once. This table holds 85,000 to 100,000 distinct CDR3 sequences, around 16% found once. The sequences come from whole blood, collected at baseline. These receptor sequences come from an adult who was a healthcare worker with PCR-confirmed SARS-CoV-2 infection or an uninfected control (not recorded which). CDR3s include the opening cysteine and the closing phenylalanine or tryptophan. A D gene is named only where the DNA matches it firmly.

D: NA
V: TRBV6-5
J: TRBJ2-5
CDR3: CASSRRDLTWGETQYF

D: TRBD1
V: TRBV7-9
J: TRBJ2-7
CDR3: CASSFLTGDEQYF

D: TRBD1
V: TRBV5-1
J: TRBJ1-2
CDR3: CASNQDRVGGYTF

D: TRBD2
V: TRBV27
J: TRBJ2-7
CDR3: CASTIGAGANEQYF

D: NA
V: TRBV4-1
J: TRBJ2-1
CDR3: CASSQEQSSYNEQFF

D: NA
V: TRBV12-3/TRBV12-4
J: TRBJ2-7
CDR3: CASSFLGTTYEQYF

D: TRBD1
V: TRBV19
J: TRBJ2-1
CDR3: CASSSGTGGDNEQFF

D: NA
V: TRBV6-5
J: TRBJ2-7
CDR3: CASSPRGDEQYF

D: TRBD2
V: TRBV5-4
J: TRBJ2-5
CDR3: CASSPGGGSETQYF

D: NA
V: TRBV27
J: TRBJ1-2
CDR3: CASTTIGGDIYGYTF

D: TRBD1
V: TRBV20-1
J: TRBJ1-6
CDR3: CSAASTGTASRPLHF

D: NA
V: TRBV11-2
J: TRBJ2-7
CDR3: CASSFGDRSYEQYF

D: NA
V: TRBV7-9
J: TRBJ2-7
CDR3: CASSSAGTSRSYEQYF

D: NA
V: TRBV18
J: TRBJ2-7
CDR3: CASSPGSYEQYF

D: NA
V: TRBV9
J: TRBJ2-5
CDR3: CASSVGEWGTRQETQYF

D: TRBD1
V: TRBV28
J: TRBJ1-2
CDR3: CASSFSTGQAGYTF

D: TRBD1
V: TRBV12-3/TRBV12-4
J: TRBJ2-3
CDR3: CASTLDRADTQYF

D: TRBD1
V: TRBV20-1
J: TRBJ2-5
CDR3: CSARGQGLPTQYF

D: NA
V: TRBV20-1
J: TRBJ2-7
CDR3: CSARDPGASEQYF

D: NA
V: TRBV12-3/TRBV12-4
J: TRBJ1-1
CDR3: CASTLQMNTEAFF

D: NA
V: TRBV2
J: TRBJ1-1
CDR3: CASSVLAVTEAFF

D: NA
V: TRBV4-1
J: TRBJ1-3
CDR3: CASSQEVTGNTIYF

D: TRBD2
V: TRBV29-1
J: TRBJ2-1
CDR3: CSAILAGLDLEQFF

D: NA
V: TRBV5-1
J: TRBJ1-6
CDR3: CASAPGRDSPLHF

D: TRBD2
V: TRBV20-1
J: TRBJ2-2
CDR3: CSARLRLAGTTGELFF

D: NA
V: TRBV10-3
J: TRBJ1-1
CDR3: CAISPTGNTEAFF

D: TRBD2
V: TRBV6-1
J: TRBJ2-4
CDR3: CASSGLAVQYF

D: NA
V: TRBV12-3/TRBV12-4
J: TRBJ1-5
CDR3: CASSPEGGLNQPQHF

D: TRBD2
V: TRBV4-3
J: TRBJ2-2
CDR3: CASSQTREFPGELFF

D: NA
V: TRBV19
J: TRBJ1-4
CDR3: CASKRTSDEKLFF

D: NA
V: TRBV4-2
J: TRBJ2-3
CDR3: CASSQARTDTQYF

D: NA
V: TRBV5-1
J: TRBJ2-5
CDR3: CASSPSRTGEETQYF

D: NA
V: TRBV13
J: TRBJ2-2
CDR3: CASSFRQGGTGELFF

D: NA
V: TRBV11-2
J: TRBJ2-2
CDR3: CASALTNTGELFF

D: NA
V: TRBV12-3/TRBV12-4
J: TRBJ2-2
CDR3: CASSLYRRTGELFF